The sample holds a few counts of the clone carrying this TCR beta chain. Its cognate antigen is unknown. Germline CDR1 SGHDN, CDR2 FVKESK. CDR3 size: 12 residues. The sample belongs to a study of beta chain features in type 1 diabetes. Turning to the study itself: Over all samples combined, 107,917,701 sorted cells were examined. Whole-study results and caveats: Possibly, sequencing cDNA over-represented cells that had high TCR expression levels. In all four CD4+ subsets, TCRB CDR3 length was significantly, moderately reduced in type 1 diabetes. PCR might favor shorter templates, equally in patients and controls.

Expressed TCRB transcripts were sequenced because the isolated RNA had all been reverse transcribed beforehand. Repertoires were generated with immunoSEQ multiplex PCR, while TCRdb's copy carries only in-frame clones and drops some. In the table there are roughly 230,000 clones, over 8.5% of which are singletons. The TCR sequence derives from a woman between 18 and 30 years old in good health. The specimen was naive CD4+ T cells from blood. This chain links TRBV14 with TRBJ2-5; D not resolved. The J call is in doubt because the DNA end fits TRBJ2-7 better. CDR3: CASSHVSYEQYF. DNA of the CDR3: TGTGCCAGCAGCCACGTCTCCTACGAGCAGTACTTC.